The 23 T cell receptor beta chains below come from one sample, sequenced in a study of T cells in Graves' hyperthyroidism and ophthalmopathy. Researchers took RNA transcripts and amplified the TCR beta CDR3 regions from them. The HTBI primer set was used in a first-round RT-PCR of the TCR CDR3. TCRdb re-called the multiplex PCR reads through MiXCR, storing one row per CDR3 protein. The sample carries about 590,000 distinct CDR3 sequences, 15% to 18% recorded once. The sequenced sample was blood. The source of these receptors is a woman aged 25-40 years with Graves' hyperthyroidism.

To note about this clonotype: This sequence may be a read error, since a much larger clone differs from it by one base. The V and J genes are TRBV27 and TRBJ2-1, with a tentative D call TRBD2 (6 bases). The last part of the DNA fits TRBJ2-7 better; the J call may be wrong. The CDR3 runs to 17 residues. Germline V CDR1 and CDR2: MNHEY, SMNVEV (reference sequence). The CDR3 reads CASSIQTSPLSYNEQYF. The CDR3 nucleotides read TGTGCCAGCAGTATCCAGACTAGTCCCCTCTCCTACAATGAGCAGTACTTC.

In its sample, this clonotype was seen a few times. J is TRBJ1-5 and V is TRBV6-1; TRBD1 might be the D (5 bases). Looked up from germline, CDR1 is MNHNS and CDR2 is SASEGT. The CDR3 is made up of 11 amino acids. V lost 10 bases and J lost 8, with 12 bases in between. CDR3 protein: CATNPGEPQHF. CDR3 coding DNA: TGTGCCACTAATCCGGGGGAGCCCCAGCATTTT.

This clonotype occurred many times. The rearrangement uses TRBV5-5 and TRBJ2-3; D is undetermined. Trimming stripped 1 base from V and 4 bases from J, with 10 bases between. The CDR3 extends over 14 amino acids. The germline CDR1 and CDR2 sequences are SGHKS and YYEKEE (reference sequence). CDR3 amino acids: CASSLRFASDTQYF. The CDR3 DNA is TGTGCCAGCAGCTTGCGCTTCGCCTCAGATACGCAGTATTTT.

This clonotype showed up many times. This chain links TRBV5-1 with TRBJ2-7, with 9 bases aligning to TRBD2. The CDR3 totals 17 residues. CDR1 is SGHRS and CDR2 is YFSETQ in the germline V gene. V lost 1 base and J lost 1; bases outside the gene matches: 9. Here the CDR3 reads CASSLSWGAGGSYEQYF. CDR3 bases: TGCGCCAGCAGCTTGAGTTGGGGAGCGGGAGGTTCCTACGAGCAGTACTTC. Complete variable domain (other parts from reference TRBV5-1 and TRBJ2-7): KAGVTQTPRYLIKTRGQQVTLSCSPISGHRSVSWYQQTPGQGLQFLFEYFSETQRNKGNFPGRFSGRQFSNSRSEMNVSTLELGDSALYLCASSLSWGAGGSYEQYFGPGTRLTVT.

The chain carries TRBV27 and TRBJ1-2; TRBD1 is a possible D gene (6 bases). The germline V and J ends were trimmed by 5 bases and 8 bases, with 15 bases remaining between them. Germline V gene sequence: CDR1 MNHEY, CDR2 SMNVEV (reference sequence). The CDR3 is made up of 13 amino acids. Here the CDR3 reads CASSPTPGAGYTF. DNA for the CDR3: TGTGCCAGCAGTCCAACTCCAGGGGCGGGCTACACCTTC.

Many counts were recorded for this clonotype. J is TRBJ1-2 and V is TRBV11-2, with TRBD1 as a possible D gene (6 bases). This CDR3 is 12 amino acids long. V gave up 1 base and J gave up 7 bases, with 7 bases separating them. CDR1 SGHAT and CDR2 FQNNGV come from the germline V gene. The CDR3 DNA sequence: TGTGCCAGCAGCTTAGGGGGGCCTGGCTACACCTTC. It encodes CASSLGGPGYTF.

This sequence joins TRBV11-1 and TRBJ1-2, with D perhaps matching TRBD1 (5 bases). The CDR3 is 14 amino acids. The germline V and J ends were trimmed by 5 bases and 1 base, with 11 bases remaining between them. CDR1 and CDR2 (germline): SGHAT, FQDESV (reference sequence). This CDR3 reads CASSPGTVNYGYTF. The CDR3 coding sequence is TGTGCCAGCAGCCCCGGGACCGTTAACTATGGCTACACCTTC.

This clonotype was recorded at least ten times. This chain links TRBV2 with TRBJ2-7, with unresolved D. V was trimmed by 2 bases and J by 3 bases, leaving 5 bases between them. The CDR3 contains 12 residues. The V gene's germline CDR1 is SNHLY and CDR2 FYNNEI. This CDR3 is CASSESDYEQYF. CDR3 nucleotide sequence: TGTGCCAGCAGTGAATCGGACTACGAGCAGTACTTC.

This clonotype was picked up a small number of times. The chain employs TRBV27 and TRBJ2-6, with D unclear. Per the germline V gene, CDR1 is MNHEY and CDR2 is SMNVEV (reference sequence). This CDR3 is 15 amino acids long. Trimming removed 6 bases at V and 2 bases at J, with 11 bases between. CDR3 residues: CASSLSYTGANVLTF. The DNA of the CDR3 is TGTGCCAGCAGCCTCAGCTATACTGGGGCCAACGTCCTGACTTTC.

This rearrangement joins TRBV5-1 to TRBJ2-1; D possibly corresponds to TRBD2 (6 bases). CDR3 length: 14 amino acids. The germline CDR1 and CDR2 sequences are SGHRS and YFSETQ. Between the trimmed V and J ends, which lost 0 bases and 8 bases, there was a span of 12 bases. The CDR3, as DNA: TGCGCCAGCAGCTTGGATCCTGGACTATATGAGCAGTTCTTC. As protein: CASSLDPGLYEQFF.

This clonotype was detected many times. The rearrangement links TRBV13 to TRBJ2-3; D unresolved. This CDR3 has 17 amino acids. The germline CDR1 and CDR2 sequences are PRHDT and FYEKMQ (reference sequence). V shed 7 bases and J shed 0 bases, with 20 bases lying between them. The CDR3 spells CASTSVWSTSSTDTQYF. The CDR3 nucleotides are TGTGCCAGCACCTCCGTCTGGAGCACCTCTAGCACAGATACGCAGTATTTT.

Only a few counts were recorded for this clonotype. The junction departs from germline at one end; a sequencing error may be responsible. The CDR3 loop is CASREGQNTGELFF. CDR3 DNA sequence: TGTGCCAGCAGGGAAGGTCAGAACACCGGGGAGCTGTTTTTT. The chain uses TRBV6-1 and TRBJ2-2; no definite D call. CDR3 size: 14 residues. Germline V CDR1 and CDR2: MNHNS, SASEGT.

There are many counts of this clonotype. The V and J genes are TRBV30 and TRBJ1-1; TRBD1 is a possible D gene (6 bases). V dropped 4 bases and J dropped 0 bases, with 15 bases sitting between them. Germline CDR1 GTSNPN, CDR2 SVGIG (reference sequence). This CDR3 is 15 amino acids long. Written as DNA, the CDR3 is TGTGCCTGGAACGGCGTAGACAGGATGAACACTGAAGCTTTCTTT. Its translation is CAWNGVDRMNTEAFF.

This clonotype was counted ten times or more. The rearrangement uses TRBV7-2 and TRBJ1-1; tentative D call: TRBD1 (5 bases). The CDR3 is 13 residues long. Germline loops: CDR1 SGHTA, CDR2 FQGNSA. V lost 10 bases and J lost 6, with 18 bases in between. The chain's CDR3 is CATSFSGASEAFF. The CDR3 DNA is TGTGCCACCTCTTTTTCTGGGGCGTCTGAAGCTTTCTTT.

This clonotype showed up just a few times. The V gene is TRBV19, the J gene TRBJ1-5, with 8 bases aligning to TRBD1. Germline V lookup: CDR1 LNHDA, CDR2 SQIVND (reference sequence). V lost 7 bases, J lost 4 bases, and 9 bases stayed unmatched. The CDR3 is 15 amino acids. The CDR3 DNA sequence: TGTGCCAGTACCATGCGGCAGGGGGCGAATCAGCCCCAGCATTTT. Protein: CASTMRQGANQPQHF.

This clonotype showed up many times. The rearrangement joins TRBV5-1 to TRBJ1-1; the match to TRBD1 covers 7 bases. V lost 6 bases, J lost 0 bases, and 2 bases stayed unmatched. Per germline, CDR1 SGHRS and CDR2 YFSETQ. The CDR3 has 13 residues. CDR3 DNA: TGCGCCAGCAACAGGGGCATGAACACTGAAGCTTTCTTT. Its translation: CASNRGMNTEAFF.

This clonotype has ten or more counts. This rearrangement joins TRBV7-2 to TRBJ2-3; D is unclear. CDR1 SGHTA and CDR2 FQGNSA come from the germline V gene. The CDR3 loop spans 14 amino acids. Trimming left V 5 bases short and J 1 base short, with 10 bases between. DNA of the CDR3: TGTGCCAGCAGCAATAGGGCCCGCACAGATACGCAGTATTTT. Translation gives CASSNRARTDTQYF.

This clonotype has ten or more counts. The V and J genes are TRBV7-2 and TRBJ2-3, with D possibly called TRBD1 or TRBD2 (5 bases each). This CDR3 is 15 amino acids long. The ends were cut back, 1 base at V and 1 base at J, with 9 bases in the middle. Germline V gives CDR1 SGHTA, CDR2 FQGNSA. The CDR3 is CASSLVQGRTDTQYF. The CDR3, as DNA: TGTGCCAGCAGCTTAGTCCAGGGACGCACAGATACGCAGTATTTT. Together with reference TRBV7-2 and TRBJ2-3, the CDR3 gives the full variable domain: GAGVSQSPSNKVTEKGKDVELRCDPISGHTALYWYRQSLGQGLEFLIYFQGNSAPDKSGLPSDRFSAERTGGSVSTLTIQRTQQEDSAVYLCASSLVQGRTDTQYFGPGTRLTVL.

This clonotype was seen many times. The chain couples TRBV20-1 to TRBJ2-1, with TRBD1 matching 8 bases. The CDR3 covers 15 residues. Germline CDR1 and CDR2: DFQATT and SNEGSKA (reference sequence). Trimming at V came to 3 bases and at J to 6 bases, leaving 10 bases not matched to a gene. The CDR3 is CSARAGGGPRNEQFF. The CDR3 nucleotides read TGCAGTGCTAGGGCAGGGGGCGGGCCTCGCAATGAGCAGTTCTTC.

In its sample, this clonotype was seen many times. The V call is TRBV20-1, the J call TRBJ2-7; TRBD1 is a possible D gene (6 bases). Trimming stripped 6 bases from V and 2 bases from J, with 17 bases between. This CDR3 is 14 amino acids long. CDR1 is DFQATT and CDR2 is SNEGSKA in the germline V gene (reference sequence). The CDR3 DNA sequence: TGCAGTGCGATCCCACAGGGAGATGCCTACGAGCAGTACTTC. The encoded protein is CSAIPQGDAYEQYF.

This clonotype was detected ten times or more. The rearrangement joins TRBV27 to TRBJ2-7; D is undetermined. The CDR3 is 14 residues long. Trimming pared 0 bases from V and 2 bases from J, leaving 8 bases between. From germline, CDR1 is MNHEY and CDR2 SMNVEV (reference sequence). The CDR3 DNA is TGTGCCAGCAGTTTATCGCCCAGAGCCTACGAGCAGTACTTC. Protein sequence: CASSLSPRAYEQYF.

The CDR3 DNA reads TGTGCCACCGCGCCCCAGGGAGACGGAGATACGCAGTATTTT. It yields the protein CATAPQGDGDTQYF. The gene calls are TRBV19 and TRBJ2-3; the D call may be TRBD1 or TRBD2 (5 bases each). Trimming cost V 10 bases and J 5 bases, with 19 bases left between them. There are 14 residues in the CDR3. Germline CDR1 and CDR2: LNHDA and SQIVND (reference sequence).

This clonotype was recorded many times. J is TRBJ2-1 and V is TRBV6-1; D is undetermined. Trimming left V 5 bases short and J 0 bases short, with 14 bases between. The CDR3 has 16 amino acids. The V gene's germline CDR1 is MNHNS and CDR2 SASEGT. The CDR3 region has the DNA TGTGCCAGCAGTTACGAGCGAAGCAACTCCTACAATGAGCAGTTCTTC. Its protein product is CASSYERSNSYNEQFF.